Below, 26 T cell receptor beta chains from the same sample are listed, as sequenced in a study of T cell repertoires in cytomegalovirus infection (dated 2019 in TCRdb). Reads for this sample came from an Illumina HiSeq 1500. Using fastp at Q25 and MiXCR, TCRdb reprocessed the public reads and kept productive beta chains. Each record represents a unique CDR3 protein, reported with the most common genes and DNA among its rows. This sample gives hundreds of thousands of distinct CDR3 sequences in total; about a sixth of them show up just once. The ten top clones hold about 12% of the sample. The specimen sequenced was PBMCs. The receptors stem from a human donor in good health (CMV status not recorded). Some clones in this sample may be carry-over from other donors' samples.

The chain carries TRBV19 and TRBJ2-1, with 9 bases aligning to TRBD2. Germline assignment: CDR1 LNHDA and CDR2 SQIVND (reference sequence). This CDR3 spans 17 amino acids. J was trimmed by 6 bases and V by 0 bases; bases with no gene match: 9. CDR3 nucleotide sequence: TGTGCCAGTAGTATAGATCCCCCCAGCGGGGGGCTCAATGAGCAGTTCTTC. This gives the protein CASSIDPPSGGLNEQFF.

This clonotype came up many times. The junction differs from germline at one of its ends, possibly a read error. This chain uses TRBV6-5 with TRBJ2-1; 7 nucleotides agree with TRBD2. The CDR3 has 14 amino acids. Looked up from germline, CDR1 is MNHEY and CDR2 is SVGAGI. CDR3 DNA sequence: TGTGCCAGCAGTAACTCGGGAGCAGCGGGGCCTTTACTCTTC. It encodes CASSNSGAAGPLLF.

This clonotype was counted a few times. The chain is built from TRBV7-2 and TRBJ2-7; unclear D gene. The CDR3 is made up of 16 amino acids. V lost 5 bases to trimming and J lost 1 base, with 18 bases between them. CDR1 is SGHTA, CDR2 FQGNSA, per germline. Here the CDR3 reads CASSPSTVIPSYEQYF. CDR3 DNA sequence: TGTGCCAGCAGCCCCAGTACAGTAATTCCTTCCTACGAGCAGTACTTC.

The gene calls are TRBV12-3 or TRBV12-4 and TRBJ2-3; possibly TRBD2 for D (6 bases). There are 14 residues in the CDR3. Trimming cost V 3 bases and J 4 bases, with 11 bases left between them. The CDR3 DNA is TGTGCCAGCAGTTTTACTAGCCCCCCAGATACGCAGTATTTT. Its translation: CASSFTSPPDTQYF.

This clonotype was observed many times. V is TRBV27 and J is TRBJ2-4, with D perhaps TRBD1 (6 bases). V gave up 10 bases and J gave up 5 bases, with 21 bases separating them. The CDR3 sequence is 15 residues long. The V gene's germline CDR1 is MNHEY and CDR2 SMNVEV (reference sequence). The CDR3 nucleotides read TGTGCCACCAGCCCCACAGGGTCCCCCCAAAACATTCAGTACTTC. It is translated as CATSPTGSPQNIQYF.

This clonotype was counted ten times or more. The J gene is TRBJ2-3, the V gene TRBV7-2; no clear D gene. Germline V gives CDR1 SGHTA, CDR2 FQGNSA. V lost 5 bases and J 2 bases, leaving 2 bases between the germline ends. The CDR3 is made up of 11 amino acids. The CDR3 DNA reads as TGTGCCAGCAGCAACACAGATACGCAGTATTTT. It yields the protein CASSNTDTQYF.

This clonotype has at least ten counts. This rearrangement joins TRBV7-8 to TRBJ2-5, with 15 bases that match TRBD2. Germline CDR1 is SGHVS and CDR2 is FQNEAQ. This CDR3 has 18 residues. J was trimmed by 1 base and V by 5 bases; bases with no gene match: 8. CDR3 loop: CASSKGLAGGGSQETQYF. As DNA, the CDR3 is TGTGCCAGCAGCAAGGGACTAGCGGGGGGCGGTTCCCAAGAGACCCAGTACTTC. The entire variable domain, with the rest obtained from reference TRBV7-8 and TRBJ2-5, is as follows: GAGVSQSPRYKVAKRGQDVALRCDPISGHVSLFWYQQALGQGPEFLTYFQNEAQLDKSGLPSDRFFAERPEGSVSTLKIQRTQQEDSAVYLCASSKGLAGGGSQETQYFGPGTRLLVL.

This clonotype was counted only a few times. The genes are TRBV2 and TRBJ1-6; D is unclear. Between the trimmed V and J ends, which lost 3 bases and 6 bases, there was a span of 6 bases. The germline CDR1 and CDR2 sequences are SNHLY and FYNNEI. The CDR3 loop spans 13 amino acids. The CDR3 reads CASSEETNSPLHF. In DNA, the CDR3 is TGTGCCAGCAGTGAGGAGACTAATTCACCCCTCCACTTT.

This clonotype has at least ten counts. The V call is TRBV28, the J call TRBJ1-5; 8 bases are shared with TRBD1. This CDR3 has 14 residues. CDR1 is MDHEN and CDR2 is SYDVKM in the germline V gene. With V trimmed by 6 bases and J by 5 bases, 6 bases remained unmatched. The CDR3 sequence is CASSSGQGDQPQHF. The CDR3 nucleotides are TGTGCCAGCAGCTCCGGACAGGGAGATCAGCCCCAGCATTTT.

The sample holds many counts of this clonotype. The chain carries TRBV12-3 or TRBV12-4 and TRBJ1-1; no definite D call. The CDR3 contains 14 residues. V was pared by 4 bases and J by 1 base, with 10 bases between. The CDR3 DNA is TGTGCCAGCAGTTCAAGACGGACGAACACTGAAGCTTTCTTT. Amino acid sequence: CASSSRRTNTEAFF.

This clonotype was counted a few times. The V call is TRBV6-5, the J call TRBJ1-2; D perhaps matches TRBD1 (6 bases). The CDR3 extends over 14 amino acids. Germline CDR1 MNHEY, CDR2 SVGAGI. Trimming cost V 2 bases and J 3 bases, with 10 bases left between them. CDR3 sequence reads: CASSYLGTHYGYTF. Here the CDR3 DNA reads TGTGCCAGCAGTTACCTCGGGACACACTATGGCTACACCTTC.

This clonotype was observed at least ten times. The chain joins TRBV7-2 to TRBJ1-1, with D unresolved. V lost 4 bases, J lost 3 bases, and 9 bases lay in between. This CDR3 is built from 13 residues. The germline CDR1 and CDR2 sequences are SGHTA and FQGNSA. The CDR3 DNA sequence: TGTGCCAGCAGCTCCCAGGAGGACACTGAAGCTTTCTTT. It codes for CASSSQEDTEAFF.

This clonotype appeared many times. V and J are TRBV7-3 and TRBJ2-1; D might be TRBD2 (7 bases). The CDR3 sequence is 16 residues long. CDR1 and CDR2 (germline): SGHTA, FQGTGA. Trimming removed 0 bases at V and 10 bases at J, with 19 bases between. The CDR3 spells CASSLTAGAGSGEQFF. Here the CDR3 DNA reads TGTGCCAGCAGCTTAACGGCGGGGGCCGGGTCGGGCGAGCAGTTCTTC.

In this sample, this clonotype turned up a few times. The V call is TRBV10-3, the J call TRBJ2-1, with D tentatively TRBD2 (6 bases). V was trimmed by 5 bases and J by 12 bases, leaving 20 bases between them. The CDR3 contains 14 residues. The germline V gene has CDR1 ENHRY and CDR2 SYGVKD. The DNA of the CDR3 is TGTGCCATCAGTCCGGGACTTCCTACAATAGGGCAGTTCTTC. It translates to CAISPGLPTIGQFF.

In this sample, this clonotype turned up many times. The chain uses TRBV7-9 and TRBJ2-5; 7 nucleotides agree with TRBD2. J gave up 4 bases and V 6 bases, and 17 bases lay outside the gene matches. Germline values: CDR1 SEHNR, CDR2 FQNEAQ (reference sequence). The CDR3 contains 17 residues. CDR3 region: CASSQLFSGGGGETQYF. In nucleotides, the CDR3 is TGTGCCAGCAGTCAATTATTTTCAGGCGGCGGGGGAGAGACCCAGTACTTC.

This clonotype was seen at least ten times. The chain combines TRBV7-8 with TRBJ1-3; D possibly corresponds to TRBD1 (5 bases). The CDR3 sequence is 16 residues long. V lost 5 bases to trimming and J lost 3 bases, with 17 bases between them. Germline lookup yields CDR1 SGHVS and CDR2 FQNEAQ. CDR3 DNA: TGTGCCAGCAGCCCCGGCGGGGGGAGGAATGGAAACACCATATATTTT. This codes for CASSPGGGRNGNTIYF.

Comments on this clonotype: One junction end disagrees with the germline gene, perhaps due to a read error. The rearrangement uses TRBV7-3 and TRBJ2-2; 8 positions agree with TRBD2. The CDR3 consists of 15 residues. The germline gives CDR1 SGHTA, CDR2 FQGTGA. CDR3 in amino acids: CASRSSGGMTGEPFF. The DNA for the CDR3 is TGTGCCAGCAGATCGAGCGGGGGTATGACCGGGGAGCCGTTTTTT. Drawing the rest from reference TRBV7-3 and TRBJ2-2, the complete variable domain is GAGVSQTPSNKVTEKGKYVELRCDPISGHTALYWYRQSLGQGPEFLIYFQGTGAADDSGLPNDRFFAVRPEGSVSTLKIQRTERGDSAVYLCASRSSGGMTGEPFFGEGSRLTVL.

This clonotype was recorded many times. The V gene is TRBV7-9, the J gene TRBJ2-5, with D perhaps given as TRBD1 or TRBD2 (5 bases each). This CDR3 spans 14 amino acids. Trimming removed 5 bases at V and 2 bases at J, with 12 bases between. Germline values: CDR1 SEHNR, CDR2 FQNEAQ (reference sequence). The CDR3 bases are TGTGCCAGCAGCGACCGGGACCCACAAGAGACCCAGTACTTC. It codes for CASSDRDPQETQYF.

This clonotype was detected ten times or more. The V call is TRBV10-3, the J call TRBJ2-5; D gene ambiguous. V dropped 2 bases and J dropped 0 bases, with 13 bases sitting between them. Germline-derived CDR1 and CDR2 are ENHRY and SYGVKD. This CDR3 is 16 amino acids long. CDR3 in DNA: TGTGCCATCAGTGAGGTGTGGAGACGCAACCAAGAGACCCAGTACTTC. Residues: CAISEVWRRNQETQYF.

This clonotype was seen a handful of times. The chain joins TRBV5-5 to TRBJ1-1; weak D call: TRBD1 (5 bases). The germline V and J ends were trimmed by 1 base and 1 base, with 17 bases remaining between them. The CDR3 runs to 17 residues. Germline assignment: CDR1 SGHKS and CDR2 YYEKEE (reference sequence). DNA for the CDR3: TGTGCCAGCAGCTTGATGGGCCACGGGGGAACGAACACTGAAGCTTTCTTT. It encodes CASSLMGHGGTNTEAFF.

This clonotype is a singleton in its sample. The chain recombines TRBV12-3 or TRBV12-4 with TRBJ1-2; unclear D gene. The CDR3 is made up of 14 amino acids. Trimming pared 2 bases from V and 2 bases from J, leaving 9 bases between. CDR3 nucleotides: TGTGCCAGCAGTTTATTTGCTGGGAACTATGGCTACACCTTC. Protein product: CASSLFAGNYGYTF.

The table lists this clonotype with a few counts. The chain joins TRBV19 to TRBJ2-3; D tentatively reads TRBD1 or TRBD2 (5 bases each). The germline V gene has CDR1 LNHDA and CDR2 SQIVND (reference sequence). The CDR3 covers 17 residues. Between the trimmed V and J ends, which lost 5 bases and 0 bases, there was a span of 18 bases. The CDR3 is CASSALGEPGSTDTQYF. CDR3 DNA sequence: TGTGCCAGTAGTGCCTTGGGGGAACCAGGTAGCACAGATACGCAGTATTTT.

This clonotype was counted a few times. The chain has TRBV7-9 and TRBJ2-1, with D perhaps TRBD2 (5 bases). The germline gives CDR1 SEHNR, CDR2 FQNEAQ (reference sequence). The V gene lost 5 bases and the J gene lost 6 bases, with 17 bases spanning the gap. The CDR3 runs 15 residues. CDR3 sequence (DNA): TGTGCCAGCAGCCCTGGAGGTGGTGGGAGCAATGAGCAGTTCTTC. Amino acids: CASSPGGGGSNEQFF.

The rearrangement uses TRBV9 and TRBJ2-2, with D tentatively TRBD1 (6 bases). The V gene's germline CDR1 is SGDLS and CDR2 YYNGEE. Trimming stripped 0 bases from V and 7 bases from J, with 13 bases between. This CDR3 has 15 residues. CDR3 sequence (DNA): TGTGCCAGCAGCGTAGCGGAACAGGGAATCGGGGAGCTGTTTTTT. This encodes CASSVAEQGIGELFF.

For the CDR3, the DNA is TGCGCCAGCAGCCAAGAGTCGGTTTTAGGTGAAGCTTTCTTT. Its protein is CASSQESVLGEAFF. The J gene is TRBJ1-1, the V gene TRBV4-3; D remains unclear. CDR3 length: 14 residues. V dropped 0 bases and J dropped 7 bases, with 12 bases sitting between them. Germline CDR1 reads LGHNA; CDR2 reads YSLEER.

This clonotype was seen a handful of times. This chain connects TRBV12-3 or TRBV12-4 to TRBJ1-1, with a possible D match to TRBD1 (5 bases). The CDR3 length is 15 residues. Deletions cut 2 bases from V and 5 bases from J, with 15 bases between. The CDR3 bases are TGTGCCAGCAGTTTATGGCAGGGATCGTTGACTGAAGCTTTCTTT. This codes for CASSLWQGSLTEAFF.